One sample yielded the 19 T cell receptor beta chains listed below, sequenced in a study of blood T cell repertoires in COVID-19. Data came from immunoSEQ multiplex PCR; TCRdb stores just in-frame clones and leaves some out. The table has some 350,000 clones, 89% seen once; the top ten hold about 3%. Specimen: peripheral blood. Receptors were obtained from a woman aged 30 to 39 with COVID-19, enrolled during active disease.

The V gene is TRBV18, the J gene TRBJ1-6, with 10 bases matching TRBD1. The V gene end was trimmed by 6 bases and the J gene end by 8 bases; junction bases not matched to a gene: 7. The V gene's germline CDR1 is KGHSH and CDR2 LQKENI. The CDR3 runs 15 residues. The CDR3 here is CASSGTDRGYSPLHF. For the CDR3, the DNA is TGTGCCAGCTCTGGAACGGACAGGGGGTATTCACCCCTCCACTTT.

V usage is TRBV29-1 and J usage is TRBJ2-1, with TRBD1 as a possible D gene (5 bases). Germline assignment: CDR1 SQVTM and CDR2 ANQGSEA. This CDR3 is built from 12 residues. V was shortened by 4 bases and J by 9 bases, with 13 bases between the two germline ends. The chain's CDR3 is CSVVRVVSEQFF. The CDR3 region has the DNA TGCAGCGTTGTCAGGGTAGTAAGTGAGCAGTTCTTC.

The genes are TRBV4-3 and TRBJ2-6; TRBD1 matches 7 bases. The CDR3 loop spans 16 amino acids. V shed 4 bases and J 1 base; nucleotides not matched to a gene: 4. Germline assignment: CDR1 LGHNA and CDR2 YSLEER. CDR3 in amino acids: CASSLGRGSGANVLTF. For the CDR3, the DNA is TGCGCCAGCAGCCTGGGCAGGGGGTCTGGGGCCAACGTCCTGACTTTC.

This clone turned up a few times. The chain joins TRBV2 to TRBJ2-7, with 7 bases matching TRBD2. Germline assignment: CDR1 SNHLY and CDR2 FYNNEI. This CDR3 is 14 amino acids long. The CDR3 coding sequence is TGTGCCAGCAGCGGGCTAGAGGAGGGAGGGCCGGTGTGCGTC. Residues: CASSGLEEGGPVCV.

The CDR3 protein is CASSFSPDRSYGYTF. Here the CDR3 DNA reads TGTGCCAGCAGCTTTAGCCCCGACAGAAGCTATGGCTACACCTTC. The V and J genes are TRBV5-5 and TRBJ1-2, with D perhaps TRBD1 (5 bases). In germline, CDR1 is SGHKS, CDR2 YYEKEE (reference sequence). This CDR3 is built from 15 residues. V dropped 2 bases and J dropped 4 bases, with 15 bases sitting between them. Drawing the rest from reference TRBV5-5 and TRBJ1-2, the complete variable domain is DAGVTQSPTHLIKTRGQQVTLRCSPISGHKSVSWYQQVLGQGPQFIFQYYEKEERGRGNFPDRFSARQFPNYSSELNVNALLLGDSALYLCASSFSPDRSYGYTFGSGTRLTVV.

This sequence joins TRBV6-2 or TRBV6-3 and TRBJ1-5; TRBD1 matches at 10 bases. The V gene's germline CDR1 is MNHEY and CDR2 SVGEGT. Trimming cost V 3 bases and J 5 bases; bases outside gene matches: 7. There are 16 residues in the CDR3. CDR3 in DNA: TGTGCCAGCAGTTATTCAACCGGGACAGGGGATCAGCCCCAGCATTTT. It translates to CASSYSTGTGDQPQHF.

This clone was seen just once. The CDR3 DNA is TGCGCCAGCAGCCGCTCGACAGGGGGGTCCTACGAGCAGTACTTC. Translated, it gives CASSRSTGGSYEQYF. This chain connects TRBV5-1 to TRBJ2-7, with 9 bases lining up with TRBD1. The length of the CDR3 is 15 residues. With V trimmed by 4 bases and J by 1 base, 6 bases remained unmatched. Germline CDR1 is SGHRS and CDR2 is YFSETQ.

The CDR3 DNA follows: TGTGCCAGTAGTAATCGCGAGTGGGGGGATGAGCAGTTCTTC. This codes for CASSNREWGDEQFF. This chain links TRBV19 with TRBJ2-1; D might be TRBD2 (6 bases). The germline V and J ends were trimmed by 4 bases and 8 bases, with 15 bases remaining between them. This CDR3 region has 14 residues. CDR1 is LNHDA and CDR2 is SQIVND in the germline V gene (reference sequence).

The V gene is TRBV27, the J gene TRBJ2-5; 12 positions agree with TRBD2. CDR1 MNHEY and CDR2 SMNVEV come from the germline V gene (reference sequence). After removal of 3 bases from V and 5 bases from J, the junction contained 7 bases not matched to a gene. There are 16 residues in the CDR3. The CDR3 region has the DNA TGTGCCAGCAGTTTGTCTAGCGGGGGGGAGGGTGAGACCCAGTACTTC. Translating gives CASSLSSGGEGETQYF.

V is TRBV9 and J is TRBJ1-4; TRBD1 is a possible D gene (6 bases). Germline CDR1 is SGDLS and CDR2 is YYNGEE. Trimming shortened V by 0 bases and J by 8 bases, and 11 bases separated the two germline ends. The CDR3 sequence is 14 residues long. The CDR3 DNA follows: TGTGCCAGCAGCGTAGAGGGCAGGGGAGAAAAACTGTTTTTT. Encoded protein: CASSVEGRGEKLFF.

V and J are TRBV28 and TRBJ1-4, with 10 positions matching TRBD1. The CDR3 loop spans 19 amino acids. Germline V lookup: CDR1 MDHEN, CDR2 SYDVKM. The V gene end was trimmed by 3 bases and the J gene end by 2 bases; junction bases not matched to a gene: 12. The CDR3 DNA reads TGTGCCAGCAGTTTCCGACAGGGGGCGAAGGTCGGGACTAATGAAAAACTGTTTTTT. Its protein product is CASSFRQGAKVGTNEKLFF. Complete variable domain (other parts from reference TRBV28 and TRBJ1-4): DVKVTQSSRYLVKRTGEKVFLECVQDMDHENMFWYRQDPGLGLRLIYFSYDVKMKEKGDIPEGYSVSREKKERFSLILESASTNQTSMYLCASSFRQGAKVGTNEKLFFGSGTQLSVL.

J is TRBJ2-3 and V is TRBV9; 12 bases map to TRBD2. The CDR3 spans 15 residues. With V trimmed by 0 bases and J by 6 bases, 2 bases remained unmatched. Germline CDR1 and CDR2: SGDLS and YYNGEE. CDR3 residues: CASSVGLAGEDTQYF. DNA for the CDR3: TGTGCCAGCAGCGTAGGACTAGCGGGAGAGGATACGCAGTATTTT.

The gene calls are TRBV5-1 and TRBJ2-1, with 8 bases fitting TRBD2. The CDR3 runs to 17 residues. The germline CDR1 and CDR2 sequences are SGHRS and YFSETQ. V lost 0 bases and J lost 5; bases outside the gene matches: 10. The CDR3 sequence is CASSLVPRGRGDNEQFF. The CDR3 region has the DNA TGCGCCAGCAGCTTGGTTCCGAGAGGGCGGGGGGACAATGAGCAGTTCTTC.

This clone is a singleton in its sample. This rearrangement joins TRBV25-1 to TRBJ2-3; TRBD2 agrees at 8 bases. This CDR3 contains 13 residues. Per germline, CDR1 MGHDK and CDR2 SYGVNS. V shed 4 bases, J shed 5 bases, and the junction held 2 bases outside the gene matches. DNA for the CDR3: TGTGCCAGCAGTGCCGGGGGGGGAGATACGCAGTATTTT. This encodes CASSAGGGDTQYF.

The J gene is TRBJ2-2, the V gene TRBV7-9, with 9 positions matching TRBD1. CDR1 and CDR2 (germline): SEHNR, FQNEAQ (reference sequence). The CDR3 totals 17 residues. V dropped 5 bases and J dropped 1; count of bases not matched to a gene: 8. The CDR3 protein is CASSDLQGAQNTGELFF. Written as DNA, the CDR3 is TGTGCCAGCAGCGACCTACAGGGGGCTCAGAACACCGGGGAGCTGTTTTTT.

The chain recombines TRBV4-3 with TRBJ2-5, with a possible D match to TRBD2 (5 bases). Trimming stripped 4 bases from V and 5 bases from J, with 23 bases between. The germline V gene has CDR1 LGHNA and CDR2 YSLEER. The CDR3 loop spans 17 amino acids. The chain's CDR3 is CASSRRSAVARPETQYF. The CDR3 region has the DNA TGCGCCAGCAGCCGAAGATCAGCGGTGGCACGCCCGGAGACCCAGTACTTC.

J is TRBJ1-1 and V is TRBV5-1; 11 nucleotides line up with TRBD1. The ends lost 4 bases at V and 4 bases at J; junction bases unmatched: 12. Germline CDR1 SGHRS, CDR2 YFSETQ. The CDR3 is made up of 17 amino acids. The CDR3 region has the DNA TGCGCCAGCAGCCTAACGAGTGGACAGGGGGCTGGCACTGAAGCTTTCTTT. Residues: CASSLTSGQGAGTEAFF.

V usage is TRBV10-3 and J usage is TRBJ2-3; D may be TRBD2 (7 bases). Trimming left V 7 bases short and J 2 bases short, with 19 bases between. The CDR3 extends over 16 amino acids. Per germline, CDR1 ENHRY and CDR2 SYGVKD. The chain's CDR3 is CAITTSPAGATDTQYF. In DNA, the CDR3 is TGTGCCATCACCACCTCTCCGGCGGGGGCCACAGATACGCAGTATTTT.

J is TRBJ1-1 and V is TRBV27, with D possibly matching TRBD1 (6 bases). The CDR3 covers 17 residues. Deletions cut 2 bases from V and 0 bases from J, with 16 bases between. Germline CDR1 and CDR2: MNHEY and SMNVEV (reference sequence). The CDR3 reads CASSLHGTTFLNTEAFF. The CDR3 coding sequence is TGTGCCAGCAGTTTACATGGGACAACATTTCTGAACACTGAAGCTTTCTTT.